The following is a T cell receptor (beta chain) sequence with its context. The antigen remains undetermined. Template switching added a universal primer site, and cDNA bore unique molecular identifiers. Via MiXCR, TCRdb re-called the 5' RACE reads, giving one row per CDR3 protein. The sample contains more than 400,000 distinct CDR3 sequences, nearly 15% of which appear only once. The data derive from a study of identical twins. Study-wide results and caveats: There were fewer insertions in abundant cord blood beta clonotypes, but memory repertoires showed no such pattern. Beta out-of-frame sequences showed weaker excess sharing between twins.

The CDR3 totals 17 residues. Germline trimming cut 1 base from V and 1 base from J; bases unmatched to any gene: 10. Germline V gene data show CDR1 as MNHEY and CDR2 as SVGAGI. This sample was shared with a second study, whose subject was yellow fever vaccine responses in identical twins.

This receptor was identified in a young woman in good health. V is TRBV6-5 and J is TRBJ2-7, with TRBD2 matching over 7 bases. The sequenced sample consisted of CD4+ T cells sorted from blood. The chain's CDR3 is CASSYWGVGGGSYEQYF. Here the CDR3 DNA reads TGTGCCAGCAGTTACTGGGGCGTGGGCGGGGGTTCCTACGAGCAGTACTTC.